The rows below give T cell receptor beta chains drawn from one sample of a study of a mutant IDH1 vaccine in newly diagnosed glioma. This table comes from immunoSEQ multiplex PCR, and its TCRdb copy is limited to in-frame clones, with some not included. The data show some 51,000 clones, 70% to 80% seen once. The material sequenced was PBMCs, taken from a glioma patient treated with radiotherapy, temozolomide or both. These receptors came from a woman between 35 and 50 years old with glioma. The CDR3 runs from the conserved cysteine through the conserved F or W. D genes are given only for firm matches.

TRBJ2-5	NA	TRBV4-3	TGCGCCAGCAGCCAGGATAAGGGGGGGACCCAGTACTTC	CASSQDKGGTQYF
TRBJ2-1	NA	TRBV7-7	TGTGCTAGCAGCTCGGGCCGTAACAATGAGCAGTTCTTC	CASSSGRNNEQFF
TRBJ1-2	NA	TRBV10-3	TGTGCCATCAGGGACACCACCTATGGCTACACCTTC	CAIRDTTYGYTF
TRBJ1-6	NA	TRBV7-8	TGTGCCAGCAGCTTCGCGGAATATAATTCACCCCTCCACTTT	CASSFAEYNSPLHF
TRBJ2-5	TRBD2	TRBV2	TGTGCCAGCAGCGAGGGGACTAGCGGGGGGGGAACCCAGTACTTC	CASSEGTSGGGTQYF
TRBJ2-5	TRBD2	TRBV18	TGTGCCAGCTCACCGGGACTAGCAGAGACCCAGTACTTC	CASSPGLAETQYF
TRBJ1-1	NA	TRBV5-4	TGTGCCAGCAGCTTGGCGAGGGGAACTATGAACACTGAAGCTTTCTTT	CASSLARGTMNTEAFF
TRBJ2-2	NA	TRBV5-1	TGCGCCAGCAGCTTGGCCGGACCGGTGAACACCGGGGAGCTGTTTTTT	CASSLAGPVNTGELFF
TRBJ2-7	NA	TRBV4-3	TGCGCCAGCAGCCAAGATACTAGCTCCTACGAGCAGTACTTC	CASSQDTSSYEQYF
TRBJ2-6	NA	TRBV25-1	TGTGCCAGCAGGTGGGGCTCTGGGGCCAACGTCCTGACTTTC	CASRWGSGANVLTF